What follows are 20 T cell receptor beta chains derived from one specimen sequenced in a study of identical twins. TCRdb itself ran the 5' RACE reads through MiXCR, one entry per CDR3 protein. The table lists 200,000 or so distinct CDR3 sequences, 7.5% of them singletons, with more than 1.5% in the top ten. Another study also made use of these data, one on yellow fever vaccine responses in identical twins.

What was sequenced was memory (CD45RO+) T cells sorted from blood. The receptors originated from a woman between 18 and 29 years old in good health.

This clonotype showed up many times. The V and J genes are TRBV12-3 or TRBV12-4 and TRBJ2-2; D possibly corresponds to TRBD2 (6 bases). This CDR3 is 15 amino acids long. The V and J ends lost 6 bases and 3 bases respectively, with 14 bases between them. The DNA of the CDR3 is TGTGCCAGCAGATATCTTAGCGGTGACACCGGGGAGCTGTTTTTT. It specifies CASRYLSGDTGELFF.

This clonotype was detected many times. The genes are TRBV6-2 or TRBV6-3 and TRBJ2-4; a possible D gene is TRBD1 (6 bases). The germline gives CDR1 MNHEY, CDR2 SVGEGT. With 8 bases removed from V and 1 base from J, the gap between germline ends came to 12 bases. The CDR3 totals 14 residues. The CDR3 DNA is TGTGCCAGCCTACCCCAGGGGGCCAAAAACATTCAGTACTTC. This sequence encodes CASLPQGAKNIQYF.

This clonotype was seen ten or more times. The chain combines TRBV12-3 or TRBV12-4 with TRBJ2-1; 14 bases are a match to TRBD2. V lost 3 bases, J lost 7 bases, and 20 bases stayed unmatched. This CDR3 is built from 21 residues. The CDR3 DNA is TGTGCCAGCAGTTTCCCCTTTGGAGCGAGTGCTGGGACTAGCGGGAGAAATGAGCAGTTCTTC. Encoded protein: CASSFPFGASAGTSGRNEQFF.

The DNA for the CDR3 is TGCGCCAGCATGAGAGGAGGGATAGATACCGGGGAGCTGTTTTTT. Translating gives CASMRGGIDTGELFF. This chain connects TRBV5-1 to TRBJ2-2, with D possibly being TRBD2 (6 bases). The V gene lost 6 bases and the J gene lost 5 bases, with 17 bases spanning the gap. The CDR3 consists of 15 residues. The V gene's germline CDR1 is SGHRS and CDR2 YFSETQ.

The CDR3 reads CASSHARGQGTYEQYF. For the CDR3, the DNA is TGTGCCAGCAGCCACGCCCGGGGACAGGGAACCTACGAGCAGTACTTC. The genes are TRBV27 and TRBJ2-7; 9 bases match TRBD1. The CDR3 runs 16 residues. Germline trimming cut 6 bases from V and 2 bases from J; bases unmatched to any gene: 11. CDR1 is MNHEY, CDR2 SMNVEV, per germline (reference sequence).

The table lists this clonotype with many counts. The rearrangement links TRBV6-1 to TRBJ1-4, with D perhaps TRBD1 (5 bases). CDR3 length: 15 amino acids. CDR1 and CDR2 (germline): MNHNS, SASEGT. Trimming cost V 5 bases and J 7 bases, with 17 bases left between them. The DNA for the CDR3 is TGTGCCAGCAGTCCCGGACACCCTTCGACTGAAAAACTGTTTTTT. This sequence encodes CASSPGHPSTEKLFF.

This clonotype was picked up a small number of times. The chain uses TRBV27 and TRBJ2-3; 11 bases map to TRBD2. CDR3 length equals 16 residues. With V trimmed by 5 bases and J by 2 bases, 6 bases remained unmatched. From germline, CDR1 is MNHEY and CDR2 SMNVEV (reference sequence). The CDR3 coding sequence is TGTGCCAGCAGTAGAAAACTAGCGGGAGTCACAGATACGCAGTATTTT. Protein sequence: CASSRKLAGVTDTQYF.

This clonotype showed up just a few times. This chain connects TRBV7-8 to TRBJ1-5; 8 nucleotides align to TRBD1. Germline trimming cut 5 bases from V and 0 bases from J; bases unmatched to any gene: 6. Germline assignment: CDR1 SGHVS and CDR2 FQNEAQ. This CDR3 has 16 amino acids. CDR3 loop: CASSPIGTGSNQPQHF. CDR3 coding DNA: TGTGCCAGCAGCCCAATCGGGACAGGTAGCAATCAGCCCCAGCATTTT.

Many counts were recorded for this clonotype. The V and J genes are TRBV5-1 and TRBJ2-1, with D possibly being TRBD1 (6 bases). There are 16 residues in the CDR3. Germline V gives CDR1 SGHRS, CDR2 YFSETQ. The V end lost 1 base, the J end lost 5 bases, and 16 bases lay between the germline ends. CDR3 loop: CASSLRGGLGNNEQFF. In nucleotides, the CDR3 is TGCGCCAGCAGCTTGAGAGGGGGTTTGGGAAACAATGAGCAGTTCTTC.

Only a few counts were recorded for this clonotype. The chain links TRBV18 to TRBJ1-1; D remains unclear. The CDR3 totals 13 residues. The V gene lost 4 bases and the J gene lost 2 bases, with 8 bases spanning the gap. The V gene's germline CDR1 is KGHSH and CDR2 LQKENI. CDR3 region: CASSREDNTEAFF. The CDR3 DNA is TGTGCCAGCTCACGGGAGGACAACACTGAAGCTTTCTTT.

J is TRBJ2-3 and V is TRBV10-3; no reliable D call. The CDR3 loop spans 11 amino acids. Germline CDR1 and CDR2: ENHRY and SYGVKD. V lost 10 bases to trimming and J lost 5 bases, with 10 bases between them. The CDR3 spells CATTLGDTQYF. The CDR3 DNA sequence: TGTGCCACCACTCTAGGAGATACGCAGTATTTT.

The table lists this clonotype with a few counts. This chain joins TRBV5-1 and TRBJ2-3; 10 positions agree with TRBD2. V dropped 4 bases and J dropped 2; count of bases not matched to a gene: 13. This CDR3 has 18 amino acids. Germline V CDR1 and CDR2: SGHRS, YFSETQ. The CDR3 loop is CASSSLAGASEDTDTQYF. The CDR3 nucleotides read TGCGCCAGCAGCAGTCTAGCGGGGGCCTCCGAAGACACAGATACGCAGTATTTT.

There are many counts of this clonotype. The chain joins TRBV12-3 or TRBV12-4 to TRBJ2-2; 11 nucleotides match TRBD1. This CDR3 spans 14 amino acids. V gave up 6 bases and J gave up 7 bases; unmatched junction bases: 4. The CDR3 protein is CASSRTGGGGELFF. The CDR3 nucleotides read TGTGCCAGCAGCCGGACAGGGGGCGGCGGGGAGCTGTTTTTT.

The table lists this clonotype with a few counts. CDR3 DNA sequence: TGTGCCAGCAGTGGAAGTAATTCACCCCTCCACTTT. It specifies CASSGSNSPLHF. The chain links TRBV12-3 or TRBV12-4 to TRBJ1-6; D not resolved. V lost 5 bases and J 6 bases, leaving 5 bases between the germline ends. The CDR3 is 12 amino acids.

This clonotype was seen repeatedly, ten times or more. The chain has TRBV20-1 and TRBJ1-5; D unresolved. Germline values: CDR1 DFQATT, CDR2 SNEGSKA (reference sequence). The CDR3 runs to 13 residues. Trimming pared 1 base from V and 3 bases from J, leaving 7 bases between. CDR3 DNA sequence: TGCAGTGCTAGAGTATCGGTCAATCAGCCCCAGCATTTT. Protein: CSARVSVNQPQHF.

The rearrangement uses TRBV25-1 and TRBJ1-6; no definite D call. The CDR3 sequence is 16 residues long. The V end was cut by 2 bases, the J end by 5 bases, with 13 bases between. The germline gives CDR1 MGHDK, CDR2 SYGVNS. The DNA of the CDR3 is TGTGCCAGCAGTGAACCCCAATCTGTGAATAATTCACCCCTCCACTTT. As protein: CASSEPQSVNNSPLHF.

This clonotype was seen a handful of times. The genes are TRBV20-1 and TRBJ2-5; TRBD2 matches 10 bases. This CDR3 has 15 amino acids. Trimming took 6 bases from V and 5 from J; bases not matched to a gene: 12. CDR1 is DFQATT, CDR2 SNEGSKA, per germline (reference sequence). The CDR3 DNA reads as TGCAGTGCGAGATCCCCAGCGGGGGGGCGGGAGACCCAGTACTTC. Encoded protein: CSARSPAGGRETQYF.

This clonotype came up a few times. The chain recombines TRBV19 with TRBJ1-1, with D hard to call. CDR3 size: 13 residues. Germline CDR1 and CDR2: LNHDA and SQIVND (reference sequence). Deletions cut 1 base from V and 3 bases from J, with 6 bases between. The CDR3 nucleotides read TGTGCCAGTAGTATAGCCCTGGACACTGAAGCTTTCTTT. It yields the protein CASSIALDTEAFF.

The chain recombines TRBV29-1 with TRBJ2-5, with TRBD2 matching over 14 bases. Germline values: CDR1 SQVTM, CDR2 ANQGSEA. V dropped 4 bases and J dropped 6; count of bases not matched to a gene: 7. The CDR3 has 15 amino acids. CDR3 sequence: CSVVGGLAGVQTQYF. The CDR3 region has the DNA TGCAGCGTTGTAGGGGGACTAGCGGGAGTTCAGACCCAGTACTTC.

J is TRBJ2-5 and V is TRBV5-5; tentatively, D is TRBD2 (6 bases). The CDR3 is made up of 15 amino acids. Trimming removed 4 bases from V and 5 bases from J, with 18 bases in between. Germline CDR1 reads SGHKS; CDR2 reads YYEKEE (reference sequence). In DNA, the CDR3 is TGTGCCAGCAGCCCTACCGGGATCCGGGGGGAGACCCAGTACTTC. It specifies CASSPTGIRGETQYF.